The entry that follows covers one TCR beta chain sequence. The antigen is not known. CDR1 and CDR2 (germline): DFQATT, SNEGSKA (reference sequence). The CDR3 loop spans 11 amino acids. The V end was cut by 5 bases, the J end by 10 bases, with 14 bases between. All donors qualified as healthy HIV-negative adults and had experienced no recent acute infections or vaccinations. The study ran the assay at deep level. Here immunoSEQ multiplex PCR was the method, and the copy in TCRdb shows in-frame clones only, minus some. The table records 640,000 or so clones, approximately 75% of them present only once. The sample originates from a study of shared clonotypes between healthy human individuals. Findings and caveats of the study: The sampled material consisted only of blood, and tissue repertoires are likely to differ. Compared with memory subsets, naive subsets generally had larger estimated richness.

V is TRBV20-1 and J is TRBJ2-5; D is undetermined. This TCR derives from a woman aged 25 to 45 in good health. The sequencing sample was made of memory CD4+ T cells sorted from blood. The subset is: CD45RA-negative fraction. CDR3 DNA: TGCAGTGCTTTAAAGGAGCTCGGCCAGTACTTC. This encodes CSALKELGQYF.